The T cell receptor beta chain described here comes from a study of metastatic and nonmetastatic thyroid tumors. Background on the study: For malignant and benign thyroid patients, tumor or nodule tissue and blood were the sources whose repertoires were compared. Study findings and constraints: As reported, TCR beta diversity in blood and tumor was significantly higher in malignant thyroid tumors than in benign nodules.

Thyroid surgery was preceded by no treatment in any patient. This clone was seen repeatedly, ten times or more. Its antigen is currently unknown. The V end was cut by 3 bases, the J end by 2 bases, with 17 bases between. The CDR3 loop spans 16 amino acids. Germline CDR1 reads MNHNS; CDR2 reads SASEGT. Authors' processing steps: Between-group CDR3 differences, defined by clinicopathological status, yielded a distant-metastasis classifier for papillary thyroid cancer. TCRdb reanalyzed the PCR reads via MiXCR. These V and J calls rely on TCRdb rather than the paper's analysis. The sample contains about 10,000 clones, approximately 30% of which appear only once.

The chain combines TRBV6-1 with TRBJ2-7; perhaps TRBD2 as D (7 bases). This TCR was sampled from a female donor with papillary thyroid cancer or a benign thyroid nodule (not recorded which). Some clones in this sample may be carry-over from other donors' samples. Sequencing input: adjacent normal tissue. This CDR3 is CASSDPKGGAAYEQYF. DNA of the CDR3: TGTGCCAGCAGTGACCCCAAGGGGGGGGCCGCCTACGAGCAGTACTTC.